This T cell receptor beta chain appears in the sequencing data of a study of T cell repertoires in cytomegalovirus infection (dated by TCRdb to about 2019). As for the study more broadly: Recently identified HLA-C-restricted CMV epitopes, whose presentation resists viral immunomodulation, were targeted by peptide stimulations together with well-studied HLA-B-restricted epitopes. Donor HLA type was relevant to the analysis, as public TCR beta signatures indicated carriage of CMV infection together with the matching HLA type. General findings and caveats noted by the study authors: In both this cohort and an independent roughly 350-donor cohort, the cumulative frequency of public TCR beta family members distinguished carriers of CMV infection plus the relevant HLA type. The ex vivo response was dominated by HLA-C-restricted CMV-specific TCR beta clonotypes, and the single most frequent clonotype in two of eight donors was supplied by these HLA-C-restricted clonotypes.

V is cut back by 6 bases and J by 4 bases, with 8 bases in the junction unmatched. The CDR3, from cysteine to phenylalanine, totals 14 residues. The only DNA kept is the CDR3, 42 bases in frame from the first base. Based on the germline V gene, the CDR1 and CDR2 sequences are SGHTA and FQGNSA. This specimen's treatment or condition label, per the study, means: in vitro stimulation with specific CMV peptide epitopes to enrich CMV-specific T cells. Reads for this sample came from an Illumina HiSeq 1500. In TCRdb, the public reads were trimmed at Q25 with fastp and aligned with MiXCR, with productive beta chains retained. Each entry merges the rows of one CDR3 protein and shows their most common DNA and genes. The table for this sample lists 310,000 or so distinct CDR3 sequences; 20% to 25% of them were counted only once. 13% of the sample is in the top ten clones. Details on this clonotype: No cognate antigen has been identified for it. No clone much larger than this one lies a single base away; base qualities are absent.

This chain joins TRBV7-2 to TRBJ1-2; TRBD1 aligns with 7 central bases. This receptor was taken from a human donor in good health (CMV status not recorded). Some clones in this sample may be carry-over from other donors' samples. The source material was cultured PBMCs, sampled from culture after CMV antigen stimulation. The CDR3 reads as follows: CASSQQGSSYGYTF. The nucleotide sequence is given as TGTGCCAGCAGTCAACAGGGGTCTAGCTATGGCTACACCTTC. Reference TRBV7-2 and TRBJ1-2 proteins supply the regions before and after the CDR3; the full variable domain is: GAGVSQSPSNKVTEKGKDVELRCDPISGHTALYWYRQSLGQGLEFLIYFQGNSAPDKSGLPSDRFSAERTGGSVSTLTIQRTQQEDSAVYLCASSQQGSSYGYTFGSGTRLTVV.